This TCR beta chain is from a study of technical replicates of blood from a few donors. Here immunoSEQ multiplex PCR was the method, and the copy in TCRdb shows in-frame clones only, minus some. The sample holds 55,000 to 75,000 clones; about 94% are singletons and the top ten take 3%. Sequencing was carried out using PBMCs. This sequence was found in a human donor in good health. Some clones in this sample may be carry-over from other donors' samples.

CDR3 nucleotides: TGCGCCAGCAGCTTGAGTAGCGGGGGGGCCAATGAGCAGTTCTTC. Its protein product is CASSLSSGGANEQFF. The chain recombines TRBV5-1 with TRBJ2-1, with 11 bases lining up with TRBD2. This CDR3 is 15 amino acids long. CDR1 is SGHRS, CDR2 YFSETQ, per germline. J gave up 6 bases and V 1 base, and 3 bases lay outside the gene matches.